This TCR beta chain was found in a study of T cell responses to AZD1222 COVID-19 vaccine. Study-wide results and limits: Seropositive status at baseline applied to only six AZD1222 recipients.

As regards this clone: Its antigen remains unidentified.

Germline-derived CDR1 and CDR2 are SGHNT and YENEEA. This CDR3 comprises 14 residues. Trimming removed 1 base from V and 1 base from J, with 5 bases in between. Produced via immunoSEQ multiplex PCR; TCRdb's table is partial and in-frame only. The sample carries roughly 150,000 clones, roughly nine tenths recorded once. The origin of this receptor is an adult who received the AZD1222 COVID-19 vaccine. Source: peripheral blood, taken 28 days after the second AZD1222 dose. The rearrangement joins TRBV11-3 to TRBJ2-1; D is ambiguous. The CDR3 DNA is TGTGCCAGCAGCTTAGGGCAGTCCTACAATGAGCAGTTCTTC. Amino acids: CASSLGQSYNEQFF.